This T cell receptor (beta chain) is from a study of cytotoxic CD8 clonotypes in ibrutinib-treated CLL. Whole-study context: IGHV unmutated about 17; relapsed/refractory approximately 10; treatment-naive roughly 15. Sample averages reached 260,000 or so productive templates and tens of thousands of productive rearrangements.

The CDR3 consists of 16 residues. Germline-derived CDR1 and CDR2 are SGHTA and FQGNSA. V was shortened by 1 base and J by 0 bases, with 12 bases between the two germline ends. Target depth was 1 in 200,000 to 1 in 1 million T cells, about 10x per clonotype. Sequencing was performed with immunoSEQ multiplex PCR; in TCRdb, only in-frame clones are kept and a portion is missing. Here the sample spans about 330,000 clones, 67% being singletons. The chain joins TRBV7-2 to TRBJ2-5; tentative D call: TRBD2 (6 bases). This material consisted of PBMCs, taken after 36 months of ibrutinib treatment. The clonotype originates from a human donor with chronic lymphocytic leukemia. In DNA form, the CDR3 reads TGTGCCAGCAGCTTAGTTGGGAGGCAGTACCAAGAGACCCAGTACTTC. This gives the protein CASSLVGRQYQETQYF.